What follows are 22 T cell receptor beta chains derived from one specimen sequenced in a study of blood T cell repertoires in COVID-19. The assay was immunoSEQ multiplex PCR, and TCRdb's table has in-frame clones only and misses some. Of some 99,000 clones in the sample, more than 60% were seen once. The sequenced sample was peripheral blood. These receptors were collected from an older man with acute or convalescent COVID-19.

This rearrangement joins TRBV15 to TRBJ1-5, with 10 bases matching TRBD1. The J segment lost 7 bases and the V segment lost 5 bases, leaving 5 bases of the junction unmatched. Per germline, CDR1 LNHNV and CDR2 YYDKDF (reference sequence). This CDR3 has 14 amino acids. CDR3 in amino acids: CATSVGQGEQPQHF. The CDR3 nucleotides are TGTGCCACCAGCGTAGGACAGGGGGAACAGCCCCAGCATTTT.

This clone appeared a single time. The V gene is TRBV7-9, the J gene TRBJ2-7, with TRBD1 matching over 9 bases. The CDR3 totals 14 residues. The germline CDR1 and CDR2 sequences are SEHNR and FQNEAQ (reference sequence). Trimming removed 5 bases from V and 3 bases from J; junction bases left unmatched: 5. CDR3 sequence reads: CASSRTGEVYEQYF. The CDR3, as DNA: TGTGCCAGCAGCCGGACAGGGGAAGTCTACGAGCAGTACTTC.

The rearrangement joins TRBV19 to TRBJ2-3; TRBD1 might be the D (6 bases). The V and J ends lost 4 bases and 7 bases respectively, with 15 bases between them. This CDR3 spans 14 amino acids. Germline V gives CDR1 LNHDA, CDR2 SQIVND (reference sequence). CDR3 residues: CASSTGQRSNTQYF. The CDR3 DNA is TGTGCCAGTAGTACGGGACAACGATCAAATACGCAGTATTTT.

The gene calls are TRBV19 and TRBJ2-6; tentative D call: TRBD1 (6 bases). Per germline, CDR1 LNHDA and CDR2 SQIVND (reference sequence). This CDR3 contains 15 residues. Trimming shortened V by 6 bases and J by 3 bases, and 12 bases separated the two germline ends. In DNA form, the CDR3 reads TGTGCCAGTAGCAGAACAGGGCATGGGGCCAACGTCCTGACTTTC. Translating it yields CASSRTGHGANVLTF.

The chain joins TRBV6-5 to TRBJ2-3, with no clear D. Germline V CDR1 and CDR2: MNHEY, SVGAGI. This CDR3 spans 12 amino acids. V dropped 6 bases and J dropped 2 bases, with 6 bases sitting between them. This CDR3 is CASRSLTDTQYF. CDR3 DNA sequence: TGTGCCAGCAGGAGCCTCACAGATACGCAGTATTTT.

J is TRBJ2-3 and V is TRBV9, with TRBD2 matching over 12 bases. Germline V gives CDR1 SGDLS, CDR2 YYNGEE. The V gene end was trimmed by 4 bases and the J gene end by 2 bases; junction bases not matched to a gene: 14. The CDR3 has 19 residues. The CDR3 here is CASSQAPSGRVGITDTQYF. The CDR3 DNA is TGTGCCAGCAGCCAGGCGCCTAGCGGGAGGGTGGGGATCACAGATACGCAGTATTTT.

This clone was picked up one time. V gene TRBV2 combines with J gene TRBJ2-3, with 8 bases fitting TRBD2. Trimming took 8 bases from V and 0 from J; bases not matched to a gene: 22. Germline V gene lookup returns CDR1 SNHLY and CDR2 FYNNEI. The CDR3 sequence is 20 residues long. The DNA for the CDR3 is TGTGCCAGCCTCTTTGGGGTAGCGGGAAGATCAAGAACTAGCACAGATACGCAGTATTTT. Translated, it gives CASLFGVAGRSRTSTDTQYF.

V gene TRBV29-1 combines with J gene TRBJ1-2; a possible D gene is TRBD1 (6 bases). The germline V gene encodes CDR1 SQVTM and CDR2 ANQGSEA. This CDR3 spans 14 amino acids. V lost 4 bases and J 8 bases, leaving 20 bases between the germline ends. The CDR3 bases are TGCAGCGTTGGGGGGTCAACAGGGTCAGGGGGCTACACCTTC. This sequence encodes CSVGGSTGSGGYTF.

The chain has TRBV19 and TRBJ2-3; 10 bases align to TRBD2. V lost 7 bases to trimming and J lost 0 bases; unmatched junction nucleotides: 4. This CDR3 is built from 15 residues. Germline-derived CDR1 and CDR2 are LNHDA and SQIVND (reference sequence). CDR3 residues: CASIASGRSTDTQYF. The CDR3 DNA reads as TGTGCCAGTATAGCTAGCGGGAGAAGCACAGATACGCAGTATTTT.

The chain uses TRBV6-1 and TRBJ1-6, with a tentative D call TRBD1 (5 bases). Germline V gene sequence: CDR1 MNHNS, CDR2 SASEGT. CDR3 length: 13 amino acids. Deletions cut 3 bases from V and 18 bases from J, with 18 bases between. The chain's CDR3 is CASSEGQNLYRHF. The CDR3 DNA follows: TGTGCCAGCAGTGAGGGGCAGAACCTGTATCGCCACTTT.

This clone was counted only a few times. This chain links TRBV18 with TRBJ2-1, with 8 bases matching TRBD2. The CDR3 loop spans 16 amino acids. V shed 6 bases and J 4 bases; nucleotides not matched to a gene: 11. Germline V gene data show CDR1 as KGHSH and CDR2 as LQKENI. The CDR3 DNA is TGTGCCAGCTCCCCTCTCGGGGGGGCGCGGTACAATGAGCAGTTCTTC. This sequence encodes CASSPLGGARYNEQFF. Supplemented by reference TRBV18 and TRBJ2-1, the full variable domain reads NAGVMQNPRHLVRRRGQEARLRCSPMKGHSHVYWYRQLPEEGLKFMVYLQKENIIDESGMPKERFSAEFPKEGPSILRIQQVVRGDSAAYFCASSPLGGARYNEQFFGPGTRLTVL.

This sequence joins TRBV6-5 and TRBJ2-5, with D possibly being TRBD1 (6 bases). Deletions cut 8 bases from V and 2 bases from J, with 12 bases between. This CDR3 has 13 amino acids. The V gene's germline CDR1 is MNHEY and CDR2 SVGAGI. The CDR3 coding sequence is TGTGCCAGCTCGTCGACAGGACAAGAGACCCAGTACTTC. Amino acids: CASSSTGQETQYF.

Here the CDR3 reads CASSRQTEAFF. The CDR3 DNA is TGTGCCAGCAGCAGACAGACTGAAGCTTTCTTT. This rearrangement joins TRBV2 to TRBJ1-1, with a tentative D call TRBD1 (5 bases). Trimming left V 6 bases short and J 5 bases short, with 7 bases between. Per the germline V gene, CDR1 is SNHLY and CDR2 is FYNNEI. The length of the CDR3 is 11 residues.

This chain uses TRBV28 with TRBJ1-2, with D possibly TRBD1 on 5 matching bases. The CDR3 is 14 amino acids. V was clipped by 3 bases and J by 8 bases, with 16 bases between them. The germline gives CDR1 MDHEN, CDR2 SYDVKM. CDR3 protein: CASSFRAQGGGYTF. The CDR3 bases are TGTGCCAGCAGTTTTCGGGCCCAGGGAGGCGGCTACACCTTC.

V is TRBV7-2 and J is TRBJ2-7; no clear D. CDR1 is SGHTA and CDR2 is FQGNSA in the germline V gene. Trimming removed 5 bases from V and 2 bases from J, with 13 bases in between. CDR3 size: 14 residues. CDR3 DNA: TGTGCCAGCAGCCCACGAAACGGAGCCTACGAGCAGTACTTC. This encodes CASSPRNGAYEQYF.

The chain couples TRBV19 to TRBJ2-7; TRBD1 matches 10 bases. V lost 5 bases and J lost 6; bases outside the gene matches: 7. Per the germline V gene, CDR1 is LNHDA and CDR2 is SQIVND (reference sequence). The CDR3 extends over 14 amino acids. CDR3 residues: CASSGRQGASEQYF. CDR3 DNA: TGTGCCAGTAGTGGAAGACAGGGGGCGAGCGAGCAGTACTTC.

There are a few counts of this clone. For the CDR3, the DNA is TGTGCCAGCAGCCTAAGGGTGACAGGGAAGAATCAGCCCCAGCATTTT. This translates into CASSLRVTGKNQPQHF. This chain joins TRBV13 and TRBJ1-5, with 7 positions matching TRBD1. V lost 5 bases to trimming and J lost 4 bases; unmatched junction nucleotides: 11. The CDR3 contains 16 residues. Germline CDR1 and CDR2: PRHDT and FYEKMQ (reference sequence).

The V and J genes are TRBV29-1 and TRBJ2-2, with D tentatively TRBD2 (6 bases). This CDR3 comprises 14 residues. Germline V gene lookup returns CDR1 SQVTM and CDR2 ANQGSEA. Trimming stripped 7 bases from V and 0 bases from J, with 12 bases between. The CDR3 region has the DNA TGCAGCGCCCTAGGGACTTCGAACACCGGGGAGCTGTTTTTT. It is translated as CSALGTSNTGELFF.

The table lists this clone with a few counts. The CDR3 sequence is CASSNRQGAWQPQHF. The CDR3 bases are TGTGCCAGCAGTAATCGACAGGGGGCATGGCAGCCCCAGCATTTT. The chain combines TRBV6-5 with TRBJ1-5; 10 nucleotides match TRBD1. The CDR3 is 15 amino acids. Trimming at V came to 5 bases and at J to 7 bases, leaving 8 bases not matched to a gene. Germline CDR1 is MNHEY and CDR2 is SVGAGI.

V is TRBV7-9 and J is TRBJ1-4; D is perhaps TRBD1 (6 bases). V gave up 4 bases and J gave up 7 bases, with 19 bases separating them. The CDR3 has 16 residues. The germline V gene encodes CDR1 SEHNR and CDR2 FQNEAQ (reference sequence). CDR3 coding DNA: TGTGCCAGCAGCTCGACCCTACAGGGATTAGGTGAAAAACTGTTTTTT. This gives the protein CASSSTLQGLGEKLFF.

The rearrangement uses TRBV6-5 and TRBJ2-1, with 7 bases fitting TRBD1. Germline CDR1 is MNHEY and CDR2 is SVGAGI. The CDR3 totals 15 residues. The J segment lost 3 bases and the V segment lost 4 bases, leaving 6 bases of the junction unmatched. CDR3 in DNA: TGTGCCAGCAGTTTAACAGGGGCCAGCTACAATGAGCAGTTCTTC. It encodes CASSLTGASYNEQFF.

The chain recombines TRBV30 with TRBJ2-1; 9 nucleotides align to TRBD2. J gave up 14 bases and V 1 base, and 9 bases lay outside the gene matches. The length of the CDR3 is 13 residues. CDR1 is GTSNPN and CDR2 is SVGIG in the germline V gene (reference sequence). For the CDR3, the DNA is TGTGCCTGGAGTGGGACTAGCGCGTGGAGGGAGTTCTTC. Encoded protein: CAWSGTSAWREFF.